The present TCR beta chain was sequenced within a study of T cell responses to AZD1222 COVID-19 vaccine. The CDR3 has 11 amino acids. Per the germline V gene, CDR1 is SQVTM and CDR2 is ANQGSEA. V was pared by 7 bases and J by 5 bases, with 4 bases of the junction left unmatched. The assay was immunoSEQ multiplex PCR, and TCRdb's table has in-frame clones only and misses some. Of 70,000 to 75,000 clones listed, 70% to 90% are singletons. This chain connects TRBV29-1 to TRBJ1-1; TRBD1 matches at 7 bases. The sequencing used peripheral blood, collected 28 days after the second AZD1222 dose. This TCR derives from an adult who received the AZD1222 COVID-19 vaccine. The chain's CDR3 is CSASGGTEAFF. In nucleotides, the CDR3 is TGCAGCGCCTCAGGGGGGACTGAAGCTTTCTTT.